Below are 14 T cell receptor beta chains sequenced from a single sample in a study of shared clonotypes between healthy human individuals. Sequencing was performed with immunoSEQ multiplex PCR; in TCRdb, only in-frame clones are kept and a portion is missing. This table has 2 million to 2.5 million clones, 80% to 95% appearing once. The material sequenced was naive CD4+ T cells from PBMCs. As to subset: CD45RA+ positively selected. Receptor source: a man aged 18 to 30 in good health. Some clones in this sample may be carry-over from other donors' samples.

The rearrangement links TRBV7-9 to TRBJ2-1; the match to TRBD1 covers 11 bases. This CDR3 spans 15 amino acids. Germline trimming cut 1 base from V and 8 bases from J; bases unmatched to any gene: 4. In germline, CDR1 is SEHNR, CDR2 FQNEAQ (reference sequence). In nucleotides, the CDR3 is TGTGCCAGCAGCTTAGGCCGGACAGGGGGCGATGAGCAGTTCTTC. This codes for CASSLGRTGGDEQFF.

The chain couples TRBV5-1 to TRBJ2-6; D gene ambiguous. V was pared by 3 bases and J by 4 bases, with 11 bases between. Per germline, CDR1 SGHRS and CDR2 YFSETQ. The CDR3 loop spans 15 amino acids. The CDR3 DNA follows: TGCGCCAGCAGCTCGAACTCCCTCGGGGCCAACGTCCTGACTTTC. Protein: CASSSNSLGANVLTF.

CDR3 sequence: CASSLSATSGINEQFF. The CDR3 DNA reads as TGTGCCAGCAGCTTGTCGGCTACTAGCGGGATCAATGAGCAGTTCTTC. This rearrangement joins TRBV5-4 to TRBJ2-1, with 10 bases that match TRBD2. The CDR3 has 16 residues. Losses at the gene ends were 1 base for V and 6 bases for J; bases not matched to a gene: 7. CDR1 and CDR2 from the germline V gene are SGHNT and YYREEE (reference sequence). Based on the CDR3 plus reference TRBV5-4 and TRBJ2-1, the full variable domain is ETGVTQSPTHLIKTRGQQVTLRCSSQSGHNTVSWYQQALGQGPQFIFQYYREEENGRGNFPPRFSGLQFPNYSSELNVNALELDDSALYLCASSLSATSGINEQFFGPGTRLTVL.

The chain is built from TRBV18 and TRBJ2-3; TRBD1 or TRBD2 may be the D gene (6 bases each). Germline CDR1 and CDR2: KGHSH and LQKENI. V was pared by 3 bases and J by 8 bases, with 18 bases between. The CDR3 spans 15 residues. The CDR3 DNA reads TGTGCCAGCTCACCGCAACTTCGGGGGCCGGGTACGCAGTATTTT. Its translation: CASSPQLRGPGTQYF.

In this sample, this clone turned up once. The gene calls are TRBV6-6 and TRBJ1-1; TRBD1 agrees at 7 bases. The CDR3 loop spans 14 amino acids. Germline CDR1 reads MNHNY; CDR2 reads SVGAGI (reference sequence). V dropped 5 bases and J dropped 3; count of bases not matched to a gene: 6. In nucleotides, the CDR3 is TGTGCCAGCAGTCCCCGACAGGGAGACACTGAAGCTTTCTTT. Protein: CASSPRQGDTEAFF.

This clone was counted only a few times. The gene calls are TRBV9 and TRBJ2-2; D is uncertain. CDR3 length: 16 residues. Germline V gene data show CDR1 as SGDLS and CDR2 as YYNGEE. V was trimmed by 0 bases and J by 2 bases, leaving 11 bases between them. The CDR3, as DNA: TGTGCCAGCAGCGTAGCGGTGCGGCCTAACACCGGGGAGCTGTTTTTT. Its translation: CASSVAVRPNTGELFF.

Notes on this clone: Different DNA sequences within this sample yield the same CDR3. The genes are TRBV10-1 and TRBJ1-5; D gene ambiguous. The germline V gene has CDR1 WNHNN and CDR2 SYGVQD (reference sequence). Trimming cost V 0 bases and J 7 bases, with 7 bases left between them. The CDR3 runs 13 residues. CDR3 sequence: CASSESGGQPQHF. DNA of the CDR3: TGCGCCAGCAGTGAGTCGGGAGGGCAGCCCCAGCATTTT.

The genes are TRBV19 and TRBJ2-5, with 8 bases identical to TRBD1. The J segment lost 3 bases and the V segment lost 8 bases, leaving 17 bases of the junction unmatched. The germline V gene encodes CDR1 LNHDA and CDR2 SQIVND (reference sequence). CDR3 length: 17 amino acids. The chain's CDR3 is CASRPGIWGQEKETQYF. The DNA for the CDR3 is TGTGCCAGTCGCCCGGGGATTTGGGGACAGGAAAAAGAGACCCAGTACTTC.

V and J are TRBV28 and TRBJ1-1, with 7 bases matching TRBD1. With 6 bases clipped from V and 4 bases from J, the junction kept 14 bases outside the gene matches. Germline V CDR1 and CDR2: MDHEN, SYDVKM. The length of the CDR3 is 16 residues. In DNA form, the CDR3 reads TGTGCCAGCAGGGCAGGGGGTGCACGGGGTGGCACTGAAGCTTTCTTT. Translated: CASRAGGARGGTEAFF.

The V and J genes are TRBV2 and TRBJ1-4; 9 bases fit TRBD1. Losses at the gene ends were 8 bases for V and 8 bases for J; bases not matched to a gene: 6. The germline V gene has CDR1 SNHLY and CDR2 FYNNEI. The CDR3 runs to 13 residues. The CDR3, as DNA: TGTGCCAGCTCGGGACAGGGAAAAGAAAAACTGTTTTTT. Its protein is CASSGQGKEKLFF.

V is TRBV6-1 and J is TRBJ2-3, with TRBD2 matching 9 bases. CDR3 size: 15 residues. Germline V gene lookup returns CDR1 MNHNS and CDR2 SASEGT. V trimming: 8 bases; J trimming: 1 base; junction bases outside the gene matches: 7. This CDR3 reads CASGRTSGRTDTQYF. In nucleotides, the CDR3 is TGTGCCAGCGGTAGAACTAGCGGGCGCACAGATACGCAGTATTTT.

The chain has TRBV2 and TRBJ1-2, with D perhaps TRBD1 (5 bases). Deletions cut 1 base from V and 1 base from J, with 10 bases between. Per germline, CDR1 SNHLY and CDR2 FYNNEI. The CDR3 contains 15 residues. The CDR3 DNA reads TGTGCCAGCAGTGAAGGTGGGGCAGATAACTATGGCTACACCTTC. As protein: CASSEGGADNYGYTF. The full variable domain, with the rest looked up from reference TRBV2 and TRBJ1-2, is EPEVTQTPSHQVTQMGQEVILRCVPISNHLYFYWYRQILGQKVEFLVSFYNNEISEKSEIFDDQFSVERPDGSNFTLKIRSTKLEDSAMYFCASSEGGADNYGYTFGSGTRLTVV.

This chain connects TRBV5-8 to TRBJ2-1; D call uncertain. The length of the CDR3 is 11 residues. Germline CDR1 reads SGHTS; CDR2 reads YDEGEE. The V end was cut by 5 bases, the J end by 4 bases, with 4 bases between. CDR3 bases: TGTGCCAGCAGGGGGTACAATGAGCAGTTCTTC. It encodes CASRGYNEQFF.

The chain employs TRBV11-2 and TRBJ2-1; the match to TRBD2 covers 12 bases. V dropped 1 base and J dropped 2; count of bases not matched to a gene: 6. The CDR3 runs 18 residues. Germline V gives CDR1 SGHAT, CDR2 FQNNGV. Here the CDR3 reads CASSLVPSGRAPYNEQFF. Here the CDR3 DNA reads TGTGCCAGCAGCTTAGTCCCTAGCGGGAGGGCCCCCTACAATGAGCAGTTCTTC.